This T cell receptor beta chain was identified during a study of blood T cell repertoires in COVID-19. Study summary: The samples span acute and convalescent COVID-19 from the United States, Italy and Spain. From T cells, B-cell-depleted T cells, or PBMCs came the material, which was cDNA or gDNA.

Worth noting for this clone: Compared with germline, one end of the junction differs, possibly owing to a read error. Other DNA sequences in the sample encode the same CDR3.

The data were produced by immunoSEQ multiplex PCR, yet TCRdb's version contains in-frame clones alone and is incomplete. This table holds under 400,000 clones, 90% found once. Germline CDR1 reads MNHEY; CDR2 reads SVGAGI. The CDR3 contains 15 residues. The clonotype was recovered from a young man with active or convalescent COVID-19. The rearrangement uses TRBV6-5 and TRBJ2-2, with 8 bases matching TRBD1. Sequencing was done on a sample of peripheral blood. DNA of the CDR3: TGTGCCAGCGTTCCCGGGACAGGTCCCGCCGGGGAGTTGTTTTTT. Residues: CASVPGTGPAGELFF.